This TCR beta chain is drawn from a study of shared clonotypes between healthy human individuals. Notes on this clone: Different DNA sequences within this sample yield the same CDR3.

Here immunoSEQ multiplex PCR was the method, and the copy in TCRdb shows in-frame clones only, minus some. The repertoire holds about 2.3 million clones, just over 90% seen once, with 0.39% in the top ten. V lost 0 bases to trimming and J lost 2 bases, with 11 bases between them. CDR3 length equals 15 residues. CDR1 is SGHRS, CDR2 YFSETQ, per germline. The TCR comes from a man between 18 and 35 years old in good health. Some clones in this sample may be carry-over from other donors' samples. The sequencing sample was made of naive CD4+ T cells from PBMCs. The subset: CD45RA+ positively selected. The chain carries TRBV5-1 and TRBJ2-5; D is ambiguous. CDR3 sequence (DNA): TGCGCCAGCAGCTTGGTGTATCGCGGACAAGAGACCCAGTACTTC. Amino acid sequence: CASSLVYRGQETQYF.